The rows below give T cell receptor beta chains drawn from one sample of a study of radiotherapy plus CTLA-4 blockade in lung cancer. The protocol was immunoSEQ multiplex PCR, while the TCRdb copy is restricted to in-frame clones and leaves out a portion. This sample yields roughly 35,000 clones, of which 60% to 85% are seen a single time; roughly 15% belongs to the top ten. The sequenced sample was peripheral blood, obtained from a patient treated with radiotherapy plus ipilimumab. The receptor set was obtained from a human donor with non-small cell lung cancer that progressed on radiotherapy plus ipilimumab. The CDR3 runs from the conserved cysteine through the conserved F or W. A D gene is named only where the DNA matches it firmly. Size tells how often a clone was seen (once, few, many) or the class of an expanded clone, and some rows leave it out.

NA,13,TRBJ1-5,TRBV11-2,NA,TGTGCCAGCAGCCCGACCCCGTCGATGCCCCAGCATTTT,CASSPTPSMPQHF
NA,17,TRBJ2-2,TRBV5-6,NA,TGTGCCAGCAGCTCACGATCGAGGGGGGGTACTCCCGGGGAGCTGTTTTTT,CASSSRSRGGTPGELFF
TRBD1,13,TRBJ2-1,TRBV29-1,once,TGCGGCGGGACAGGGGGGTCCTACAATGAGCAGTTCTTC,CGGTGGSYNEQFF
TRBD1,13,TRBJ2-7,TRBV28,NA,TGTGCCAGCAGTTTCCCCGCGAAAGGGGGCTCGTACTTC,CASSFPAKGGSYF
NA,13,TRBJ2-7,TRBV11-3,NA,TGTGCCAGCAGCCTGTCCCCTGGATCCGAGCAGTACTTC,CASSLSPGSEQYF
NA,16,TRBJ2-1,TRBV7-6,NA,TGTGCCAGCAGCTTAGGGCGACTCGCACTCTACGGTGAGCAGTTCTTC,CASSLGRLALYGEQFF
NA,17,TRBJ2-5,TRBV5-4,NA,TGTGCCAGCAGCTTGGGGGGGCGGAGGGGCTTCCAAGAGACCCAGTACTTC,CASSLGGRRGFQETQYF
NA,14,TRBJ1-2,TRBV2,NA,TGTGCCAGCAGTGAGGGGGCCTCCATCTATGGCTACACCTTC,CASSEGASIYGYTF
TRBD1,13,TRBJ2-7,TRBV5-1,NA,TGCGCCAGCAGCTTCGACAGGGCCTACGAGCAGTACTTC,CASSFDRAYEQYF
NA,16,TRBJ1-1,TRBV5-4,NA,TGTGCCAGCAGCCCTCCGGGGCTAAGGATGAACACTGAAGCTTTCTTT,CASSPPGLRMNTEAFF
NA,14,TRBJ2-2,TRBV29-1,NA,TGCAGCGTTGAGGGTGCAGGTCACACCGGGGAGCTGTTTTTT,CSVEGAGHTGELFF
NA,13,TRBJ1-1,TRBV27,NA,TGTGCCAGCAGCCTCAGGGGGAACACTGAAGCTTTCTTT,CASSLRGNTEAFF
NA,12,TRBJ1-6,TRBV9,NA,TGTGCCAGCAGCGTAGGTGGTTCACCCCTCCACTTT,CASSVGGSPLHF
NA,14,TRBJ1-1,TRBV2,NA,TGTGCCAGCAGTGAAGCGATCGGGGGCCAGGAAGCTTTCTTT,CASSEAIGGQEAFF
TRBD2,16,TRBJ2-1,TRBV30,NA,TGTGCCTGGAGTGTACCCTCGGTAGCGGGGTACAATGAGCAGTTCTTC,CAWSVPSVAGYNEQFF
NA,13,TRBJ2-5,TRBV5-8,NA,TGTGCCAGCAGCCTCGGGGGAGTGAAGACCCAGTACTTC,CASSLGGVKTQYF
NA,14,TRBJ2-7,TRBV5-4,NA,TGTGCCAGCAGCCCACTACAGGGCTCCTACGAGCAGTACTTC,CASSPLQGSYEQYF
NA,12,TRBJ2-7,TRBV7-9,once,TGTGCCAGCAGCTTACAGGGAAACGAGCAGTACTTC,CASSLQGNEQYF
TRBD1,16,TRBJ1-2,TRBV19,NA,TGTGCCAGTAATACAGGGGGCTCCCTTGTCGACTATGGCTACACCTTC,CASNTGGSLVDYGYTF
NA,17,TRBJ1-2,TRBV4-3,NA,TGCGCCAGCAGCCAAGATTGGGGGGGCGTTGATGGCTATGGCTACACCTTC,CASSQDWGGVDGYGYTF
NA,14,TRBJ2-1,TRBV5-4,NA,TGTGCCAGCAGCCCCACCGGGCCTACCAATGAGCAGTTCTTC,CASSPTGPTNEQFF
TRBD2,18,TRBJ2-7,TRBV28,few,TGTGCCAGCAGTTTGAACTCAAAACTAGCGGGAGGCCTCTACGAGCAGTACTTC,CASSLNSKLAGGLYEQYF
TRBD1,14,TRBJ1-2,TRBV11-2,NA,TGTGCCAGCAGCCGGACAGGTCGTAACTATGGCTACACCTTC,CASSRTGRNYGYTF
NA,13,TRBJ1-5,TRBV30,NA,TGTGCCTGGAGTGGCTCGCCTAGACAGCCCCAGCATTTT,CAWSGSPRQPQHF
NA,15,TRBJ1-5,TRBV28,NA,TGTGCCAGCAGCACCATCGAGGGGTTAGGTCAGCCCCAGCATTTT,CASSTIEGLGQPQHF
NA,16,TRBJ2-2,TRBV10-2,NA,TGCGCCAGCCTTAGGCCTCTGAGGGGCGACACCGGGGAGCTGTTTTTT,CASLRPLRGDTGELFF
NA,13,TRBJ2-7,TRBV5-1,NA,TGCGCCAGCAGCTTCGGACTGTTCCGCGAGCAGTACTTC,CASSFGLFREQYF
TRBD2,14,TRBJ2-7,TRBV4-1,NA,TGCGCCAGCAGCCCCTCTAGCGGGACCTACGAGCAGTACTTC,CASSPSSGTYEQYF
NA,12,TRBJ2-3,TRBV11-2,NA,TGTGCCAGCAGCCCCTCCACAGATACGCAGTATTTT,CASSPSTDTQYF
NA,14,TRBJ2-3,TRBV11-3,NA,TGTGCCAGCAGCTTAGGGAGACATACAGATACGCAGTATTTT,CASSLGRHTDTQYF
NA,16,TRBJ2-3,TRBV7-3,NA,TGTGCCAGCAGCCCCCAGGGACGTAGAAGCACAGATACGCAGTATTTT,CASSPQGRRSTDTQYF
NA,14,TRBJ2-2,TRBV5-1,NA,TGCGCCAGCAGCCTTAAAGCCGGAGGCGGGGAGCTGTTTTTT,CASSLKAGGGELFF
NA,11,TRBJ2-3,TRBV5-1,NA,TGCGCCAGCAGCCAGAGGGATACGCAGTATTTT,CASSQRDTQYF
TRBD1,14,TRBJ1-5,TRBV5-5,few,TGTGCCAGCAGCTTAACAGGGGTGGAGCAGCCCCAGCATTTT,CASSLTGVEQPQHF
NA,13,TRBJ2-4,TRBV6-5,NA,TGTGCCAGCAGTTACGAGACAGGACTCCTTCAGTACTTC,CASSYETGLLQYF
NA,16,TRBJ2-3,TRBV27,NA,TGTGCCACCGCTAAGGGACAAGCGGTTAGCACAGATACGCAGTATTTT,CATAKGQAVSTDTQYF
TRBD1,15,TRBJ1-3,TRBV10-3,NA,TGTGCCATCAGCCCCGGGACAGGCCTTGGAAACACCATATATTTT,CAISPGTGLGNTIYF
NA,14,TRBJ1-2,TRBV28,NA,TGTGCCAGCAGTCCCGAGACGGCATTCTATGGCTACACCTTC,CASSPETAFYGYTF
NA,17,TRBJ2-1,TRBV18,NA,TGTGCCAGCTCACCCGGAGGGCTAGCGTCCTCCTACAATGAGCAGTTCTTC,CASSPGGLASSYNEQFF
NA,12,TRBJ1-2,TRBV6-1,NA,TGTGCCAGCAGTGAAGACTCGGATGGCTACACCTTC,CASSEDSDGYTF
NA,14,TRBJ2-7,TRBV9,NA,TGTGCCAGCAGCCCGGGGGAAGGGTCCTACGAGCAGTACTTC,CASSPGEGSYEQYF
NA,14,TRBJ2-3,TRBV29-1,NA,TGCAGCGTTGAATCGGGTCCTAGCACAGATACGCAGTATTTT,CSVESGPSTDTQYF
TRBD2,14,TRBJ2-3,TRBV7-3,NA,TGTGCCAGCAGCCTTAGCGGGAGTGGCGGTACGCAGTATTTT,CASSLSGSGGTQYF
NA,13,TRBJ1-4,TRBV28,few,TGTGCCAGCAGCCGGCCCTGGGTCGAAAAACTGTTTTTT,CASSRPWVEKLFF
NA,13,TRBJ2-5,TRBV5-8,once,TGTGCCAGCAGCTTGGAGGAAGGGTCCCCCCAGTACTTC,CASSLEEGSPQYF
NA,16,TRBJ1-5,TRBV2,NA,TGTGCCAGCAGTGGGCGCGGGGCGCGGAGCAATCAGCCCCAGCATTTT,CASSGRGARSNQPQHF
TRBD1,14,TRBJ1-1,TRBV5-8,few,TGTGCCAGCAGCTCCGGGACAGGGAACACTGAAGCTTTCTTT,CASSSGTGNTEAFF
NA,16,TRBJ1-5,TRBV28,NA,TGTGCCAGCAGTTATCCCGGTCAGGGAAGGAATCAGCCCCAGCATTTT,CASSYPGQGRNQPQHF
NA,17,TRBJ1-1,TRBV19,NA,TGTGCCAGTAGTCTAAGGGGGTCGGGCGGGGCGAACACTGAAGCTTTCTTT,CASSLRGSGGANTEAFF
NA,15,TRBJ2-1,TRBV19,NA,TGTGCCAGTAGTCCGGACGGAAGCTCCTACAATGAGCAGTTCTTC,CASSPDGSSYNEQFF
TRBD2,19,TRBJ2-3,TRBV28,NA,TGTGCCAGCAGTTCCCCATGGACTAGCGGGAGAGGCGTGACAGATACGCAGTATTTT,CASSSPWTSGRGVTDTQYF
TRBD1,16,TRBJ1-5,TRBV19,NA,TGTGCCAGTAGTAACCCCTACAGGGGACTAGGGCAGCCCCAGCATTTT,CASSNPYRGLGQPQHF